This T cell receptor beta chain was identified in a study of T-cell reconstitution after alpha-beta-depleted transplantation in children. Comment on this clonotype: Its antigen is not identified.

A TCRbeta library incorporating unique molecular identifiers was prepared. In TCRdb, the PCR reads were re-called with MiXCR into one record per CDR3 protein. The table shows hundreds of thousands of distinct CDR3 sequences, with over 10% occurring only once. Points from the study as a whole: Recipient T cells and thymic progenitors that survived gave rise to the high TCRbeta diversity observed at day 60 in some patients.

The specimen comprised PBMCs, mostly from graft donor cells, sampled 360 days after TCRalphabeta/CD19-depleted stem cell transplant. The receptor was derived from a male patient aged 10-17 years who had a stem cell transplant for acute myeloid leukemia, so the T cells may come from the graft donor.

This CDR3 reads CSARAPSGINYEQYF. The CDR3 DNA sequence: TGCAGTGCTAGAGCCCCTAGCGGGATCAACTACGAGCAGTACTTC. The rearrangement uses TRBV20-1 and TRBJ2-7; 9 nucleotides line up with TRBD2. The CDR3 covers 15 residues. J gave up 3 bases and V 1 base, and 7 bases lay outside the gene matches. The germline V gene encodes CDR1 DFQATT and CDR2 SNEGSKA (reference sequence).